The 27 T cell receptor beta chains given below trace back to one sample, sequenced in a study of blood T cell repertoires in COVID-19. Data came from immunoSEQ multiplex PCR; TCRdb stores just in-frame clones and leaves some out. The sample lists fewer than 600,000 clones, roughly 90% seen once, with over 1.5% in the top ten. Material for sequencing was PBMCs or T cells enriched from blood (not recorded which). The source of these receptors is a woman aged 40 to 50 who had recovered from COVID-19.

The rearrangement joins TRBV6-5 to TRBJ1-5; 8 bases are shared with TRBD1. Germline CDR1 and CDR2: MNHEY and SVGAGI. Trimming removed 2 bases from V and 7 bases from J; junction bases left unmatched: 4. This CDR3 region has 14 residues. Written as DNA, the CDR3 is TGTGCCAGCAGTTACGTGGCAGGGGGCCAGCCCCAGCATTTT. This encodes CASSYVAGGQPQHF.

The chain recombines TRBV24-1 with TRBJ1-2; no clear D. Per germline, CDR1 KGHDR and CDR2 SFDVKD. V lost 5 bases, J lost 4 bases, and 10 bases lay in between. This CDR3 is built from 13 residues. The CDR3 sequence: CATSALGFYGYTF. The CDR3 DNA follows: TGTGCCACCAGTGCACTAGGGTTCTATGGCTACACCTTC.

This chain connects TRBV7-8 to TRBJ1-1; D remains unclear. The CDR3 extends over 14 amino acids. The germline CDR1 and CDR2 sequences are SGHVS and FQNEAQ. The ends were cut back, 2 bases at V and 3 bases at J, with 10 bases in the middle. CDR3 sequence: CASSLLARDTEAFF. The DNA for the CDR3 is TGTGCCAGCAGCTTACTCGCTCGGGACACTGAAGCTTTCTTT.

CDR3 region: CASSSTGGLAETQYF. The CDR3, as DNA: TGTGCCAGCAGTTCCACCGGAGGACTAGCAGAGACCCAGTACTTC. This chain links TRBV6-5 with TRBJ2-5, with 8 positions matching TRBD2. CDR1 is MNHEY and CDR2 is SVGAGI in the germline V gene. The CDR3 is 15 amino acids. After removal of 4 bases from V and 4 bases from J, the junction contained 8 bases not matched to a gene.

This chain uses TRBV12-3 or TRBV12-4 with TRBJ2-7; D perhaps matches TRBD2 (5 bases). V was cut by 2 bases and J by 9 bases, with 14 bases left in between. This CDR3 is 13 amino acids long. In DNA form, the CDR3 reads TGTGCCAGCAGTTTAAAACACCCGGAGGTGCAGTACTTC. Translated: CASSLKHPEVQYF.

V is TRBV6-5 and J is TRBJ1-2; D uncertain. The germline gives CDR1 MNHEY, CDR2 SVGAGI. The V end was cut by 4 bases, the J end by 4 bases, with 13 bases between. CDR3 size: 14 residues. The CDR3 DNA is TGTGCCAGCAGTTCGGAGGTTGACATCTATGGCTACACCTTC. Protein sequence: CASSSEVDIYGYTF.

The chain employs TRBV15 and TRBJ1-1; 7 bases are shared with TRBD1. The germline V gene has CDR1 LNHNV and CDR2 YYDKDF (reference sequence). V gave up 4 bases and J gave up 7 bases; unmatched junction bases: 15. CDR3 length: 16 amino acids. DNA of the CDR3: TGTGCCACCAGCACCCCCGGGGACAGCCTTACGCTTGAAGCTTTCTTT. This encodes CATSTPGDSLTLEAFF.

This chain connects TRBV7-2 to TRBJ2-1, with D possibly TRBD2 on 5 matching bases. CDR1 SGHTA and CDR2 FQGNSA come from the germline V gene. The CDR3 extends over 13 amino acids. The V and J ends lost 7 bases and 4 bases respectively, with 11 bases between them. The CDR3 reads CASTHPGYNEQFF. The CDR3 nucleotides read TGTGCCAGCACTCATCCGGGGTACAATGAGCAGTTCTTC.

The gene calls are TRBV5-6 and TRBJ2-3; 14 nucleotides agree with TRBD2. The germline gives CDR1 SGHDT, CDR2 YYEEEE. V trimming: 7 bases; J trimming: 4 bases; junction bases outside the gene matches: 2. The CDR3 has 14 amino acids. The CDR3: CASRLAGGPDTQYF. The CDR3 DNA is TGTGCCAGCCGACTAGCGGGAGGGCCAGATACGCAGTATTTT. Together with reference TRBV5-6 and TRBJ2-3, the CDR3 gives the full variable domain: DAGVTQSPTHLIKTRGQQVTLRCSPKSGHDTVSWYQQALGQGPQFIFQYYEEEERQRGNFPDRFSGHQFPNYSSELNVNALLLGDSALYLCASRLAGGPDTQYFGPGTRLTVL.

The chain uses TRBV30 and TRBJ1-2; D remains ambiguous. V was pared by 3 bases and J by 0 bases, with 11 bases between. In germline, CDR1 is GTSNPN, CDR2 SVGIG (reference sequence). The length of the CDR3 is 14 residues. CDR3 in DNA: TGTGCCTGGAGCAGGTCGTTAGCTAACTATGGCTACACCTTC. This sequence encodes CAWSRSLANYGYTF.

CDR3 in amino acids: CASSYWGGNEQFF. Written as DNA, the CDR3 is TGTGCCAGCAGTTACTGGGGAGGCAATGAGCAGTTCTTC. V and J are TRBV6-2 or TRBV6-3 and TRBJ2-1; the D gene is possibly TRBD2 (6 bases). V shed 1 base and J shed 6 bases, with 7 bases lying between them. Germline values: CDR1 MNHEY, CDR2 SVGEGT. This CDR3 comprises 13 residues.

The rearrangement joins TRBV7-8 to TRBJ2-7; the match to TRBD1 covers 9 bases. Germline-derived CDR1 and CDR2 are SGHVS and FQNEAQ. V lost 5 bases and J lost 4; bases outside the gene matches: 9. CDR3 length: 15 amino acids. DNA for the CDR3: TGTGCCAGCAGCCGAGTGGACAGGGGATCGTACGAGCAGTACTTC. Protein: CASSRVDRGSYEQYF.

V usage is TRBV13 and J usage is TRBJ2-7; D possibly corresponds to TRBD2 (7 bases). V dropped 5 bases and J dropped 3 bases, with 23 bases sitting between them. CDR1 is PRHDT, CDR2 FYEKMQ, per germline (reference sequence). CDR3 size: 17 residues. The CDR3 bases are TGTGCCAGCAGCCAGGGGACTAACCAGGGCCCCCTCTACGAGCAGTACTTC. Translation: CASSQGTNQGPLYEQYF.

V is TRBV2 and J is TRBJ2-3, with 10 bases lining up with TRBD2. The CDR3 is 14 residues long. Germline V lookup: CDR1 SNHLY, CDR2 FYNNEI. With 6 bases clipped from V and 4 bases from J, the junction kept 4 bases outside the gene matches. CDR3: CASRQLAGPDTQYF. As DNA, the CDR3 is TGTGCCAGCAGACAACTAGCGGGACCAGATACGCAGTATTTT.

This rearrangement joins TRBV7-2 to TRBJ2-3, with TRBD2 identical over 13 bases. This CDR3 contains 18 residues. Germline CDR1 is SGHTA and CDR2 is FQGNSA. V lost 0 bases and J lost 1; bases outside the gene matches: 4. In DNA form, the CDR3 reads TGTGCCAGCAGCTTAGCCGGGACTAGCGGGATGGGCACAGATACGCAGTATTTT. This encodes CASSLAGTSGMGTDTQYF. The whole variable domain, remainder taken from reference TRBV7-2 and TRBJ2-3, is GAGVSQSPSNKVTEKGKDVELRCDPISGHTALYWYRQSLGQGLEFLIYFQGNSAPDKSGLPSDRFSAERTGGSVSTLTIQRTQQEDSAVYLCASSLAGTSGMGTDTQYFGPGTRLTVL.

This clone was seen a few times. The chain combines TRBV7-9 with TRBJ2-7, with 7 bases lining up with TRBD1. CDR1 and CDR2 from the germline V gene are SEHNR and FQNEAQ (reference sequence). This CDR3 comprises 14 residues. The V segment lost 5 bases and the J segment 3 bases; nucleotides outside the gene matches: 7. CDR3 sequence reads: CASSPRDSHYEQYF. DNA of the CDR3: TGTGCCAGCAGCCCCCGGGACAGCCACTACGAGCAGTACTTC.

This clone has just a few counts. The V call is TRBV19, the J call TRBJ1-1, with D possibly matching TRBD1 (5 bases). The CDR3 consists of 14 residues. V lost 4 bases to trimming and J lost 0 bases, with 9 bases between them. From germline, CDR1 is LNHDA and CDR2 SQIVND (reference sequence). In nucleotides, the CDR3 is TGTGCCAGTAGTACAGGGTCTTTGAACACTGAAGCTTTCTTT. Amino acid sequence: CASSTGSLNTEAFF.

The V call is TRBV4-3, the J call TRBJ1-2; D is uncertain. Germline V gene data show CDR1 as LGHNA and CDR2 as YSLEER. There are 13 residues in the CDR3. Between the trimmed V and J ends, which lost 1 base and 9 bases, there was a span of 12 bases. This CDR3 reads CASSQVRGPSYTF. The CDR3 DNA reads TGCGCCAGCAGCCAAGTCCGAGGGCCAAGCTACACCTTC.

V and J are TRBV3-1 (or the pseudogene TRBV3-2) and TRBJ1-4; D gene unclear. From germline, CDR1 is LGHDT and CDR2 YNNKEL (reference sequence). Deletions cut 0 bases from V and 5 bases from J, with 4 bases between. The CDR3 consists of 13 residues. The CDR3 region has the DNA TGTGCCAGCAGCCAAGAGCGGAATGAAAAACTGTTTTTT. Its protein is CASSQERNEKLFF.

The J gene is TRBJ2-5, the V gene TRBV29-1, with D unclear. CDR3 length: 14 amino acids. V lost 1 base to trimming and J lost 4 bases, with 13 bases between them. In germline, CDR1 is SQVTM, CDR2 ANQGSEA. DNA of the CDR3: TGCAGCGTTGAAGGCAGGCTGGCCCGAGAGACCCAGTACTTC. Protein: CSVEGRLARETQYF. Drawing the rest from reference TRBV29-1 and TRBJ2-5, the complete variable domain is SAVISQKPSRDICQRGTSLTIQCQVDSQVTMMFWYRQQPGQSLTLIATANQGSEATYESGFVIDKFPISRPNLTFSTLTVSNMSPEDSSIYLCSVEGRLARETQYFGPGTRLLVL.

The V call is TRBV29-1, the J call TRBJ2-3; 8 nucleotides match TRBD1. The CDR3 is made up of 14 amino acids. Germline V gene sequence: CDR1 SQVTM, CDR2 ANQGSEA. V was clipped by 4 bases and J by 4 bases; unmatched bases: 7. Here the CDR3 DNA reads TGCAGCGTTGGCCAGGGGGCAGTTGCAGATACGCAGTATTTT. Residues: CSVGQGAVADTQYF.

The CDR3 reads CASSQDWEGEGVVGYTF. Here the CDR3 DNA reads TGCGCCAGCAGCCAAGATTGGGAAGGGGAAGGGGTAGTGGGCTACACCTTC. The J gene is TRBJ1-2, the V gene TRBV4-3, with D maybe TRBD1 (5 bases). The CDR3 contains 17 residues. Germline V gene lookup returns CDR1 LGHNA and CDR2 YSLEER. Trimming cost V 0 bases and J 8 bases, with 22 bases left between them.

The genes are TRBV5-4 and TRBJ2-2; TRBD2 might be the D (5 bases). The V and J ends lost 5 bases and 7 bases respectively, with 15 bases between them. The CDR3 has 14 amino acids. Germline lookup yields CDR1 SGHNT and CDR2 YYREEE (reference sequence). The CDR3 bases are TGTGCCAGCAGTGCGGACTTGTCCCACGGGGAGCTGTTTTTT. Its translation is CASSADLSHGELFF.

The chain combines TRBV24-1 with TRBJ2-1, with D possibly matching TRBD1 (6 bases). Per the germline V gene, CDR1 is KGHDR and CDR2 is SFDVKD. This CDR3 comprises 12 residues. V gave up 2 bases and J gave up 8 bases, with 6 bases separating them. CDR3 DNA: TGTGCCACCAGTGATTACAGGGATGAGCAGTTCTTC. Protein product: CATSDYRDEQFF.

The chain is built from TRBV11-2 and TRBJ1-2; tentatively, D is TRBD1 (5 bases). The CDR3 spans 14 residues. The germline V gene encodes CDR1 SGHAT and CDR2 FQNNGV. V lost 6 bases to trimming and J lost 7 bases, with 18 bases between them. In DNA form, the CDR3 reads TGTGCCAGCAGAAAGATCGGAGGGCAGGGTGGCTACACCTTC. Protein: CASRKIGGQGGYTF.

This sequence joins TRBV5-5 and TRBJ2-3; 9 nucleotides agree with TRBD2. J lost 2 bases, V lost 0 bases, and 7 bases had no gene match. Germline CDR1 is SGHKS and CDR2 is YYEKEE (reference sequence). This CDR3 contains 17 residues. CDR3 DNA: TGTGCCAGCAGCTTGGCCGCTAGCGGGAAGATCACAGATACGCAGTATTTT. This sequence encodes CASSLAASGKITDTQYF.

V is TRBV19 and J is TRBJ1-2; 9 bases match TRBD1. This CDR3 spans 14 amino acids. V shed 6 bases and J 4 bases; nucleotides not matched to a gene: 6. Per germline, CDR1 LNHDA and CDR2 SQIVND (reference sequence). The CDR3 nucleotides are TGTGCCAGTAGAGACAGGGGGGCGGGCTATGGCTACACCTTC. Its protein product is CASRDRGAGYGYTF.